These T cell receptor beta chains were read from a single sample in a study of blood T cell repertoires in COVID-19. Clones were read by immunoSEQ multiplex PCR, and TCRdb kept only the in-frame ones, dropping some. The table shows 310,000 or so clones, with approximately 90% occurring only once. The specimen was PBMCs or T cells enriched from blood (not recorded which). These receptors were taken from a woman in her twenties or thirties who had recovered from COVID-19. CDR3s include the opening cysteine and the closing phenylalanine or tryptophan.

TRBV2	TRBJ2-5	CASSEVGVARETQYF
TRBV10-3	TRBJ2-7	CAISLDTQQYF
TRBV18	TRBJ1-4	CASSPQGATNEKLFF
TRBV7-6	TRBJ2-3	CASSPLAGHTDTQYF
TRBV7-9	TRBJ2-7	CASSLAPSGMYEQYF
TRBV24-1	TRBJ2-3	CATSDRAAPNTDTQYF
TRBV6-5	TRBJ1-1	CASNINRGDRTEAFF
TRBV7-2	TRBJ1-5	CASSKDSSNQPQHF
TRBV3-1/TRBV3-2	TRBJ1-3	CASSSGAGHSGNTIYF
TRBV5-1	TRBJ1-2	CASSFPIIGINYGYTF
TRBV7-9	TRBJ2-4	CASSLRTSSQNIQYF
TRBV28	TRBJ2-3	CASSPPTGLSADTQYF
TRBV2	TRBJ1-5	CASRRGEHSNQPQHF
TRBV28	TRBJ2-7	CASSRTRMVYEQYF
TRBV6-5	TRBJ2-7	CASSYSGATFYEQYF
TRBV2	TRBJ1-5	CASQSQRGRYDQPQHF
TRBV6-1	TRBJ2-1	CASSDATGGGYNEQFF
TRBV30	TRBJ2-3	CAWSRSGSTDTQYF
TRBV4-3	TRBJ1-2	CASSQDGRAHHYGYTF
TRBV6-6	TRBJ1-1	CASSYSAGARTEAFF
TRBV7-9	TRBJ2-2	CASSLSLGGTGELFF
TRBV18	TRBJ1-1	CASSRQGMAEAFF
TRBV5-1	TRBJ1-1	CASSRLGQGLEAFF
TRBV6-5	TRBJ1-1	CASKRTGRSDTEAFF
TRBV29-1	TRBJ1-2	CSVPIAPPGQGDYGYTF
TRBV27	TRBJ1-5	CASSFEGGWNQPQHF
TRBV6-6	TRBJ2-7	CASSYLGGYEQYF
TRBV28	TRBJ2-2	CASLQRNTGELFF
TRBV5-6	TRBJ1-5	CASSPGSDQPQHF